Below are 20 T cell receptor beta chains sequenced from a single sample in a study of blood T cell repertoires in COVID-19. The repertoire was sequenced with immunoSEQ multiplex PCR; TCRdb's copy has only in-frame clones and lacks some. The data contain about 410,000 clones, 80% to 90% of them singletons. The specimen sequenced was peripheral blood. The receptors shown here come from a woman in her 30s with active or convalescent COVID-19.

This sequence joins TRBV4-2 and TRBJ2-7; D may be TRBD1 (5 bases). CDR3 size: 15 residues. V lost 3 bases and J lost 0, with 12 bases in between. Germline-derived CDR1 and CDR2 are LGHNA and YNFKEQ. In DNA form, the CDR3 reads TGTGCCAGCAGCCAGATAATAGGGGACTCCTACGAGCAGTACTTC. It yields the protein CASSQIIGDSYEQYF.

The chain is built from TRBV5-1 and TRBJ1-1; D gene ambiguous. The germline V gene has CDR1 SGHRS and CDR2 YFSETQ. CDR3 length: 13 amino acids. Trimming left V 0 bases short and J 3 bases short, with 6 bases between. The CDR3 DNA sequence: TGCGCCAGCAGCTTGGGTACGGACACTGAAGCTTTCTTT. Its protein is CASSLGTDTEAFF.

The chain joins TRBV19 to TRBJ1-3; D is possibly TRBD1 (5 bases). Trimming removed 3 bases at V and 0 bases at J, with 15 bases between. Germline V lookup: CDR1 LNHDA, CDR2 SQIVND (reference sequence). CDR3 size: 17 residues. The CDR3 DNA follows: TGTGCCAGTAGTATCCCCCCCCGGACAACCTCTGGAAACACCATATATTTT. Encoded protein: CASSIPPRTTSGNTIYF.

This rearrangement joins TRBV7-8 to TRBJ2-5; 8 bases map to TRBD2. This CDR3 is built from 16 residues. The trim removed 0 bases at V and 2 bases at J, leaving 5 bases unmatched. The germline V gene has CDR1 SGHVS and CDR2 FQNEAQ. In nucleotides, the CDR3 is TGTGCCAGCAGCTTAGCGCCGGGAGGGCAACAAGAGACCCAGTACTTC. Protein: CASSLAPGGQQETQYF.

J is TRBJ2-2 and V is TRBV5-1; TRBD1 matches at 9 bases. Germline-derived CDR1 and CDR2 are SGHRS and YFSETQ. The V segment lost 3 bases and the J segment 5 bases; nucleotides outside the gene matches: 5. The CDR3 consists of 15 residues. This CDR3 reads CASSSNRGRTGELFF. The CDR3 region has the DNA TGCGCCAGCAGCTCGAACAGGGGGCGGACCGGGGAGCTGTTTTTT.

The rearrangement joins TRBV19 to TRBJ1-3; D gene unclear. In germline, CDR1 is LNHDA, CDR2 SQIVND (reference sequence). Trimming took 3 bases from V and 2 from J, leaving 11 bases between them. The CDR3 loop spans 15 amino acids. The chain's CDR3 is CASSIQAHPGNTIYF. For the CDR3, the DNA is TGTGCCAGTAGTATCCAGGCGCACCCTGGAAACACCATATATTTT.

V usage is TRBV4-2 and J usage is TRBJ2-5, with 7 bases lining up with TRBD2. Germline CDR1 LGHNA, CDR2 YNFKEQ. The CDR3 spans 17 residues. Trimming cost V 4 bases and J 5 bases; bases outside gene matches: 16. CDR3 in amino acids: CASSPLGGLGEGETQYF. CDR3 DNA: TGTGCCAGCAGCCCCCTAGGTGGACTAGGGGAGGGGGAGACCCAGTACTTC.

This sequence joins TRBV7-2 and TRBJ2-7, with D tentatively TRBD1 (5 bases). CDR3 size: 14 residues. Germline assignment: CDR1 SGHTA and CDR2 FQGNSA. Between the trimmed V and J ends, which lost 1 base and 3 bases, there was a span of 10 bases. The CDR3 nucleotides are TGTGCCAGCAGCTTAGACAGGTTTTTCTACGAGCAGTACTTC. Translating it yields CASSLDRFFYEQYF.

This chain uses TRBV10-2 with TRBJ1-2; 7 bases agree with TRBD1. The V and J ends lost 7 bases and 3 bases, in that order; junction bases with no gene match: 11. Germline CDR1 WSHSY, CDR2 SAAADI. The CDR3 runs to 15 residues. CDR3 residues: CASTPLAGTDYGYTF. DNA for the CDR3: TGCGCCAGCACACCATTGGCCGGGACAGACTATGGCTACACCTTC.

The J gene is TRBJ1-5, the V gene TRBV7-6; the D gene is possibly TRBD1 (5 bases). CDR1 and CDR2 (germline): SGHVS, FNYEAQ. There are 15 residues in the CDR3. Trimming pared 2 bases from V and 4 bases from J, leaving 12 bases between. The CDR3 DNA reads TGTGCCAGCAGCTTATATGGGGCAGATAATCAGCCCCAGCATTTT. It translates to CASSLYGADNQPQHF.

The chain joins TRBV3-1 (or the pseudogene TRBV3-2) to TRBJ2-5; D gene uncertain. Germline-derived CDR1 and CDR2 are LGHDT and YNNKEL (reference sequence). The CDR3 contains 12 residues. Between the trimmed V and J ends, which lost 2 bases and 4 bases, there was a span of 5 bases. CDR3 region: CASSQLGETQYF. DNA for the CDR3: TGTGCCAGCAGCCAACTCGGAGAGACCCAGTACTTC.

Here the CDR3 reads CASSSPQDRAEGQPQHF. The CDR3 DNA reads as TGTGCCAGCAGCTCACCCCAGGACAGGGCCGAGGGTCAGCCCCAGCATTTT. The rearrangement joins TRBV5-6 to TRBJ1-5, with 8 bases lining up with TRBD1. This CDR3 region has 17 residues. The ends lost 3 bases at V and 6 bases at J; junction bases unmatched: 14. Germline V gene sequence: CDR1 SGHDT, CDR2 YYEEEE.

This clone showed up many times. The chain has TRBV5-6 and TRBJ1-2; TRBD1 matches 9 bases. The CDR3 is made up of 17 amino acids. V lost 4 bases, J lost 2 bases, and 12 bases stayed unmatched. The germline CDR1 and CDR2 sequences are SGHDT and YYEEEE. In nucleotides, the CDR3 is TGTGCCAGCAGCGCGAAGAGGACAGGGGACGGCAACTATGGCTACACCTTC. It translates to CASSAKRTGDGNYGYTF.

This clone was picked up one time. The CDR3 is CASSYSTGLNEQYF. CDR3 nucleotide sequence: TGTGCCAGCAGTTACTCGACAGGGTTGAACGAGCAGTACTTC. This sequence joins TRBV6-5 and TRBJ2-7; 7 nucleotides align to TRBD1. Germline lookup yields CDR1 MNHEY and CDR2 SVGAGI. The J segment lost 5 bases and the V segment lost 0 bases, leaving 4 bases of the junction unmatched. CDR3 size: 14 residues.

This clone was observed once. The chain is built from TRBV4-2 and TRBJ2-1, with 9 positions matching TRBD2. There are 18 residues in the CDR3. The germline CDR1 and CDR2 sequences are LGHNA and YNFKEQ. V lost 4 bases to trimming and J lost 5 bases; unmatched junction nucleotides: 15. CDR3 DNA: TGTGCCAGCAGCCCTCCCTATGGCGAGCGGGGGGCCAACAATGAGCAGTTCTTC. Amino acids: CASSPPYGERGANNEQFF.

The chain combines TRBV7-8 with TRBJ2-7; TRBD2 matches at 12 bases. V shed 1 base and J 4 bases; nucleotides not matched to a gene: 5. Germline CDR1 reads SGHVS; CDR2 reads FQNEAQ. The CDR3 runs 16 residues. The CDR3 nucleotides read TGTGCCAGCAGCTTAGTGGCGGGACTAGCGGGTTACGAGCAGTACTTC. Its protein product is CASSLVAGLAGYEQYF.

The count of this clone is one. The CDR3 DNA is TGTGCCAGCAGTCTAGACTCCAAAGACTACGAGCAGTACTTC. It yields the protein CASSLDSKDYEQYF. V usage is TRBV4-2 and J usage is TRBJ2-7; D is uncertain. V shed 6 bases and J shed 3 bases, with 15 bases lying between them. The germline gives CDR1 LGHNA, CDR2 YNFKEQ. This CDR3 spans 14 amino acids.

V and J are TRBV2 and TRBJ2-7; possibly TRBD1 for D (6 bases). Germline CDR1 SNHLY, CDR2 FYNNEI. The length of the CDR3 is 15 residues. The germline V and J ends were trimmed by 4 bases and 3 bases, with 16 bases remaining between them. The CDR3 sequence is CASSVGQRGYYEQYF. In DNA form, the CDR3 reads TGTGCCAGCAGTGTAGGGCAAAGGGGGTACTACGAGCAGTACTTC.

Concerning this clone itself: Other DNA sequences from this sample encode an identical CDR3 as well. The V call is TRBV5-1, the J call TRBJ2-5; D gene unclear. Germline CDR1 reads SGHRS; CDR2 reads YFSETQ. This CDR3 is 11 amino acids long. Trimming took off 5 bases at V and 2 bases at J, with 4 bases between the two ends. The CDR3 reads CASSSQETQYF. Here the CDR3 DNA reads TGCGCCAGCAGTTCACAAGAGACCCAGTACTTC.

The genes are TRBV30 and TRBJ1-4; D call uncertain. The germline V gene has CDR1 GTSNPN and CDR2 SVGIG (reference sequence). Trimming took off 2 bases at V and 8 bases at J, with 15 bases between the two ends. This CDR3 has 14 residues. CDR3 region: CAWSPLLLKEKLFF. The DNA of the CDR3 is TGTGCCTGGAGTCCTCTTCTACTTAAGGAAAAACTGTTTTTT.